This T cell receptor beta chain was identified during a study of regulatory T cells in long-lasting Graves disease. Arm-PCR of CDR3 regions and iRepertoire HTBI primers were used to build TCR beta libraries. In TCRdb, the multiplex PCR reads were re-called with MiXCR into one record per CDR3 protein. This sample has about 300,000 distinct CDR3 sequences, with around 21% found just once. Documented time point: persistent/refractory GD, antithyroid drugs over 5 years with positive TRAb. Generation of the TCR library employed RNA extracted from PBMCs. CDR1 and CDR2 from the germline V gene are KGHSH and LQKENI. Trimming took off 2 bases at V and 0 bases at J, with 7 bases between the two ends. The CDR3 has 15 residues.

The origin of this receptor is a female donor with Graves disease. Here the sequenced sample was peripheral blood mononuclear cells (PBMCs), taken when the disease was refractory, from a patient treated with antithyroid drugs. This chain joins TRBV18 and TRBJ2-2; D remains unclear. The CDR3 region is CASSPGRSNTGELFF. The CDR3 nucleotides read TGTGCCAGCTCACCAGGTCGTTCGAACACCGGGGAGCTGTTTTTT.